The sequence of this T cell receptor beta chain was determined in a study of T cells in pancreatic ductal adenocarcinoma. V was clipped by 6 bases and J by 0 bases, with 12 bases between them. In germline, CDR1 is WSHSY, CDR2 SAAADI. The CDR3 is 14 amino acids. The assay was immunoSEQ multiplex PCR, and TCRdb's table has in-frame clones only and misses some. The sample carries 25,000 to 35,000 clones, approximately 92% recorded once. The selected patients with pancreatic ductal adenocarcinoma had surgery but no neoadjuvant therapy. Input material: PBMCs. This sequence was found in a human donor with pancreatic ductal adenocarcinoma. The V and J genes are TRBV10-2 and TRBJ2-7; D is unclear. As DNA, the CDR3 is TGCGCCAGCAGCGTGGCGCCTAGCTCCTACGAGCAGTACTTC. The encoded protein is CASSVAPSSYEQYF.